This is a list of T cell receptor beta chains from one sample in a study of prognosis after radiotherapy for stage I lung cancer. TCRdb processed the multiplex PCR reads anew with MiXCR; each CDR3 protein has one entry. The profile shows some 34,000 distinct CDR3 sequences, around a third of them singletons. The sequencing used PBMCs, collected before or after stereotactic body radiation therapy (not recorded which). The source of these receptors is a donor aged 50 or older with non-small cell lung cancer. Each CDR3 is given with its conserved first and last residue. Fields, in order: D gene, V gene, J gene, clone size, CDR3 DNA, CDR3 protein. D genes are given only for firm matches. The size of a clone is reported for some rows only, either as once, few or many, or as a class for expanded clones.

-,TRBV5-1,TRBJ2-5,-,TGCGCCAGCAGGCGGACGCCCACTAGATCGGAGACCCGGTACTTC,CASRRTPTRSETRYF
TRBD2,TRBV11-2,TRBJ2-3,many,TGTGCCAGCAGCCGCGGACTAGCAGATACGCAGTATTTT,CASSRGLADTQYF
-,TRBV19,TRBJ1-3,many,TGTGCCAGTAGTATACTCGCTGGAAACACCATATATTTT,CASSILAGNTIYF
TRBD1,TRBV6-1,TRBJ1-5,many,TGTGCCAGCAGCCGCGACAGGGGAAATCAGCCCCAGCATTTT,CASSRDRGNQPQHF
-,TRBV29-1,TRBJ2-1,-,TGCAGCGTTGAAGAGACAGCCCCCAAGCAGTTCTTC,CSVEETAPKQFF
-,TRBV5-5,TRBJ2-2,many,TGTGCCAGCAGCCACAGGGAAAACACCGGGGAGCTGTTTTTT,CASSHRENTGELFF
TRBD2,TRBV7-9,TRBJ2-5,many,TGTGCCGGCAGCTTAGAACCAGCGGGAAGCCAAGAGACCCAGTACTTC,CAGSLEPAGSQETQYF
TRBD2,TRBV9,TRBJ2-7,many,TGTGCCAGCGCTAGGACTAGCGGGACCTACGAGCAGTACTTC,CASARTSGTYEQYF
-,TRBV7-9,TRBJ2-1,many,TGTGCCAGCAGCTTAGGGACAGCAGTTTCATCCTGCAATGAGCAGTTCTTC,CASSLGTAVSSCNEQFF
-,TRBV20-1,TRBJ1-1,many,TGCAGTGCTAGAGAGGCCGGAGACACTGAAGCTTTCTTT,CSAREAGDTEAFF
-,TRBV20-1,TRBJ2-2,-,TGCAGTGCTAGAGATCTCCGGGACACGGGGACCGGGGAGCTGTTTTTT,CSARDLRDTGTGELFF
-,TRBV5-6,TRBJ1-1,-,TGTGCCAGCAGCTTGGTTGGGGGGTGGAACACTGAAGCTTTCTTT,CASSLVGGWNTEAFF
-,TRBV11-2,TRBJ2-1,many,TGTGCCAGCAGCTTATTCCCCGGGTCCAACAATGAGCAGTTCTTC,CASSLFPGSNNEQFF
-,TRBV6-1,TRBJ1-1,-,TGTGCCAGCCACTTATCGACAGGGAACACTGAAGCTTTCTTT,CASHLSTGNTEAFF
-,TRBV6-2/TRBV6-3,TRBJ1-5,-,TGTGCCAGCAGAAAATCCGGGGGGGGCAATCGTCCCCAGCATTTT,CASRKSGGGNRPQHF
-,TRBV14,TRBJ1-2,many,TGTGCCAGCAGCCAAGGAGGCCCAGCCCCCTATGGCTACACCTTC,CASSQGGPAPYGYTF
-,TRBV30,TRBJ2-2,many,TGTGCCTGGAGTTATGTTCTTAACACCGGGGAGCTGTTTTTT,CAWSYVLNTGELFF
TRBD1,TRBV5-1,TRBJ1-1,many,TGCGCCAGCAGCTTGGCCCAGGGGGCTGGGACTGAAGCTTTCTTT,CASSLAQGAGTEAFF
-,TRBV19,TRBJ1-5,-,TGTGCCAGTAGTATTACGGGGGGCGGTGGTCACCGGCATTTT,CASSITGGGGHRHF
TRBD2,TRBV2,TRBJ2-5,many,TGTGCCAGCAGCATGGGAGGGCCCCAAGAGACCCAGTACTTC,CASSMGGPQETQYF
TRBD1,TRBV30,TRBJ2-7,-,TGTGCCTGGAGTGTATGGGACAGCTCCTACGAGCAGTACTTC,CAWSVWDSSYEQYF
-,TRBV3-1,TRBJ1-5,many,TGTGCCAGCAGCCAAGACTATAGCAATCAGCCCCAGCATTTT,CASSQDYSNQPQHF
-,TRBV4-1,TRBJ1-2,many,TGCGCCAGCAGCCAAGATTGGAGTCGGCCCGGGGGCTACACCTTC,CASSQDWSRPGGYTF
-,TRBV3-1,TRBJ2-2,many,TGTGCCAGCAGCCCTCTAGGGGGGAACACCGGGGAGCTGTTTTTT,CASSPLGGNTGELFF
-,TRBV2,TRBJ2-1,-,TGTGCCAGCAGGAGCTGGGGGGCCAACAATGAGCAGCTCTTC,CASRSWGANNEQLF
TRBD2,TRBV20-1,TRBJ2-7,-,TGCAGTGCTAGAGAACTAGCGGGAGACATGTACGAGCAGTACTTC,CSARELAGDMYEQYF
TRBD1,TRBV6-1,TRBJ1-2,medium-sized,TGTGCCAGCAAAGCCGGGACAGGGGGCACACTGGGCTATGGCTACACCTTC,CASKAGTGGTLGYGYTF
TRBD1,TRBV5-5,TRBJ2-5,-,TGTGCCAGCACCCCCCGGACAGGAGAGGAGACCCAGTACTTC,CASTPRTGEETQYF